This is a list of T cell receptor beta chains from one sample in a study of control samples from healthy donors and cancer patients. TCRdb keeps only in-frame clones here, not all; method: immunoSEQ multiplex PCR. This sample has over 200,000 clones; roughly four fifths occur once, and the top ten carry less than 15%. The sample was PBMCs. The receptors originated from a woman aged 55-69 years with lung cancer. CDR3s include the opening cysteine and the closing phenylalanine or tryptophan. A D gene is named only where the DNA matches it firmly. Clone size is not always given. Where it is, it says once, few, many or a class for expanded clones.

V gene: TRBV7-3; D gene: TRBD1; J gene: TRBJ2-3; clone size: .; CDR3 protein: CASSGRGPEDTQYF; CDR3 DNA: TGTGCCAGCAGCGGCAGGGGGCCCGAAGATACGCAGTATTTT
V gene: TRBV29-1; D gene: .; J gene: TRBJ1-1; clone size: few; CDR3 protein: CSVGYRSLMNTEAFF; CDR3 DNA: TGCAGCGTCGGGTATCGTTCTCTCATGAACACTGAAGCTTTCTTT
V gene: TRBV27; D gene: .; J gene: TRBJ2-4; clone size: .; CDR3 protein: CASSRGDKVIKNIQYF; CDR3 DNA: TGTGCCAGCAGTAGGGGGGACAAAGTTATAAAAAACATTCAGTACTTC
V gene: TRBV5-1; D gene: .; J gene: TRBJ2-1; clone size: .; CDR3 protein: CASSTGVDNEQFF; CDR3 DNA: TGCGCCAGCAGCACTGGTGTAGACAATGAGCAGTTCTTC
V gene: TRBV11-2; D gene: TRBD1; J gene: TRBJ1-6; clone size: .; CDR3 protein: CATKGQGEVSPLHF; CDR3 DNA: TGTGCCACCAAAGGACAGGGTGAAGTTTCACCCCTCCACTTT
V gene: TRBV4-1; D gene: .; J gene: TRBJ1-3; clone size: .; CDR3 protein: CASSQDTRGRNTIYF; CDR3 DNA: TGCGCCAGCAGCCAAGATACAAGGGGAAGAAACACCATATATTTT
V gene: TRBV6-5; D gene: TRBD1; J gene: TRBJ1-6; clone size: .; CDR3 protein: CASWQGDSPLHF; CDR3 DNA: TGTGCCAGTTGGCAGGGGGACTCACCCCTCCACTTT
V gene: TRBV6-5; D gene: .; J gene: TRBJ1-5; clone size: .; CDR3 protein: CASSPRRGIQPQHF; CDR3 DNA: TGTGCCAGCAGTCCACGCCGGGGGATCCAGCCCCAGCATTTT
V gene: TRBV30; D gene: TRBD1; J gene: TRBJ1-1; clone size: .; CDR3 protein: CAWSGDRVWAFF; CDR3 DNA: TGTGCCTGGAGTGGGGACAGGGTGTGGGCTTTCTTT
V gene: TRBV9; D gene: .; J gene: TRBJ2-7; clone size: .; CDR3 protein: CASSSRTGSYEQYF; CDR3 DNA: TGTGCCAGCAGCTCGCGGACGGGCTCCTACGAGCAGTACTTC
V gene: TRBV19; D gene: .; J gene: TRBJ2-5; clone size: .; CDR3 protein: CASSSGVSQYF; CDR3 DNA: TGTGCCAGTAGTTCGGGGGTTAGCCAGTACTTC
V gene: TRBV6-5; D gene: .; J gene: TRBJ1-5; clone size: .; CDR3 protein: CASTQGVYSNQPQHF; CDR3 DNA: TGTGCCAGCACCCAGGGAGTTTATAGCAATCAGCCCCAGCATTTT
V gene: TRBV14; D gene: .; J gene: TRBJ1-6; clone size: .; CDR3 protein: CASSQGSWPSPLHF; CDR3 DNA: TGTGCCAGCAGCCAAGGGTCTTGGCCTTCACCCCTCCACTTT
V gene: TRBV5-8; D gene: .; J gene: TRBJ2-7; clone size: .; CDR3 protein: CASSFSGSRSYEQYF; CDR3 DNA: TGTGCCAGCAGCTTTTCCGGGTCCCGCTCCTACGAGCAGTACTTC
V gene: TRBV2; D gene: .; J gene: TRBJ2-5; clone size: .; CDR3 protein: CASSEALVGETQYF; CDR3 DNA: TGTGCCAGCAGTGAAGCGCTGGTAGGGGAGACCCAGTACTTC